Reported below is one T cell receptor beta chain. Antigen unknown. This CDR3 has 14 residues. The ends were cut back, 1 base at V and 5 bases at J, with 9 bases in the middle. Per germline, CDR1 SGHAT and CDR2 FQNNGV. The data originate from a study of cytomegalovirus exposure and HLA in healthy donors. Study as a whole: In terms of ancestry, the Caucasian-associated cluster contained 75% to 90% of the 350 to 450 genotyped donors.

Whole-study results and caveats: Cytomegalovirus association was listed for about 160 TCR beta chains.

Unrecorded immune exposure was likely among donors, who were nominally healthy when sampled. Use of 60 Vbeta and 13 Jbeta primers characterized the PCR. Using immunoSEQ multiplex PCR, the repertoire was profiled, and TCRdb retains in-frame clones only, with some absent. The data hold about 160,000 clones, with 63% observed a single time. The chain is built from TRBV11-2 and TRBJ2-1; possible D gene TRBD2, 6 bases. Input material: PBMCs. The receptor was isolated from a woman between 55 and 75 years old in good health and CMV-seropositive. CDR3 residues: CASSLVLANNEQFF. The CDR3 DNA reads as TGTGCCAGCAGCTTAGTACTAGCCAACAATGAGCAGTTCTTC.